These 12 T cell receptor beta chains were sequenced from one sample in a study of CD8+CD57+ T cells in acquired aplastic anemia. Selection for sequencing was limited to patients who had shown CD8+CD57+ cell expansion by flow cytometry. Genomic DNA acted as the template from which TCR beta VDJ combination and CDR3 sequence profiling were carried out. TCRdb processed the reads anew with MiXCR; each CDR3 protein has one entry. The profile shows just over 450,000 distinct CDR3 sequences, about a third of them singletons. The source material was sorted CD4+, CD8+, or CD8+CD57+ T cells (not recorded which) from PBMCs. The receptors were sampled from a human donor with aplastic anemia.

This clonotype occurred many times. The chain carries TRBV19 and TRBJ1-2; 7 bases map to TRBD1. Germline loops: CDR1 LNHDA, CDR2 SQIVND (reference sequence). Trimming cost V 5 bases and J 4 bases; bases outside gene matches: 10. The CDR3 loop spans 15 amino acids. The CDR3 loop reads CASSAPTGTLYGYTF. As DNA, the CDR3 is TGTGCCAGTAGTGCACCGACAGGGACCCTCTATGGCTACACCTTC.

Here the CDR3 DNA reads TGTGCCAGTACCCCCGACAGTCGCCGCACGAATACGCAGTATTTT. Protein product: CASTPDSRRTNTQYF. The rearrangement links TRBV19 to TRBJ2-3; D perhaps matches TRBD1 (5 bases). CDR3 size: 15 residues. Trimming pared 7 bases from V and 7 bases from J, leaving 21 bases between. Germline V CDR1 and CDR2: LNHDA, SQIVND (reference sequence).

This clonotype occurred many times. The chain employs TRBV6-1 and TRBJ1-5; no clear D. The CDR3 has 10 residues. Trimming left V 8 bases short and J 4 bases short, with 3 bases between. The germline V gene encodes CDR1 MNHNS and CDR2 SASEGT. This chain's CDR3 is CASGNQPQHF. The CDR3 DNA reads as TGTGCCAGCGGAAATCAGCCCCAGCATTTT.

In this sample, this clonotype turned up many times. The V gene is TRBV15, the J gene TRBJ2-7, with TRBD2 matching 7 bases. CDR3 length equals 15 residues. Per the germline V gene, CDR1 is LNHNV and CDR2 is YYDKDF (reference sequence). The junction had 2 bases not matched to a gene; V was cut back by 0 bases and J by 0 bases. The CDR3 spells CATSREGGFSYEQYF. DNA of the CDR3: TGTGCCACCAGCAGAGAGGGGGGGTTCTCCTACGAGCAGTACTTC.

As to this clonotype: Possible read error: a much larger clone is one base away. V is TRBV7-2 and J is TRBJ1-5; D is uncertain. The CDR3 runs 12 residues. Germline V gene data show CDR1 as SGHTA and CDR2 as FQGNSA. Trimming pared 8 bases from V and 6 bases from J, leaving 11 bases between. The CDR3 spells CASGPGLQPQHF. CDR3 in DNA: TGTGCCAGCGGCCCCGGGCTTCAGCCCCAGCATTTT.

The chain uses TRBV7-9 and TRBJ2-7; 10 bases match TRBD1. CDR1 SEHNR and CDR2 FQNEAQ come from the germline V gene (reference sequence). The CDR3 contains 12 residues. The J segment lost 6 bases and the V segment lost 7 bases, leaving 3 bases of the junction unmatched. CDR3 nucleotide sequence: TGTGCCAGCAAAGGGACAGGGGCCGAGCAGTACTTC. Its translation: CASKGTGAEQYF.

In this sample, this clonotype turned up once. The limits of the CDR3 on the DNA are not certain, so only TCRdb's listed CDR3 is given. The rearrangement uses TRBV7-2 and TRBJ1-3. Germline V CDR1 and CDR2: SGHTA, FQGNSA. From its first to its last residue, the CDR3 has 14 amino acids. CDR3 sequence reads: CASGLVGAGNTIYF.

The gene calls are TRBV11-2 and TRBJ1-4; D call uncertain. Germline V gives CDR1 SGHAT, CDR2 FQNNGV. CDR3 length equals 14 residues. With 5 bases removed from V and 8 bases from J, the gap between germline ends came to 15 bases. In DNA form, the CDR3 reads TGTGCCAGCAGCCCCCGGACGGGGAGGGAAAAACTGTTTTTT. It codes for CASSPRTGREKLFF.

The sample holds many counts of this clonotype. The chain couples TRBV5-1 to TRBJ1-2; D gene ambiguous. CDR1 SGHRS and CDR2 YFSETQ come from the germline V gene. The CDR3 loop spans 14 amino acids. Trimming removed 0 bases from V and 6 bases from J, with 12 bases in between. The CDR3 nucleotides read TGCGCCAGCAGCTTGGCGTCGGAATCCAATGGCTACACCTTC. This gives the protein CASSLASESNGYTF.

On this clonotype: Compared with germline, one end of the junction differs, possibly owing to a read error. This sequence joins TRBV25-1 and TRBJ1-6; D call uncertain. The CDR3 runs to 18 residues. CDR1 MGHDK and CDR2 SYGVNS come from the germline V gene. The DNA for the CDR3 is TGCGCCAGCAGTCGTGGGTCCAACGGATTTTCTATTAATTCACCCCTCCACTTT. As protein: CASSRGSNGFSINSPLHF.

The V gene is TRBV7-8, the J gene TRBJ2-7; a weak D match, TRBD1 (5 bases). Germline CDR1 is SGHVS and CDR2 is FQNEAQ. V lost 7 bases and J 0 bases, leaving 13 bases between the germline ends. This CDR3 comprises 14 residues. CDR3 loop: CASTGPTVSYEQYF. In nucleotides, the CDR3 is TGTGCCAGCACCGGACCGACAGTCTCCTACGAGCAGTACTTC.

The CDR3 coding sequence is TGCGCCAGCAGCACCACCTCTCGGACAGCGAATGAAAAACTGTTTTTT. Amino acid sequence: CASSTTSRTANEKLFF. The V gene is TRBV4-1, the J gene TRBJ1-4, with D tentatively TRBD1 (6 bases). This CDR3 spans 16 amino acids. V lost 5 bases and J 5 bases, leaving 18 bases between the germline ends. Germline V gene data show CDR1 as MGHRA and CDR2 as YSYEKL.